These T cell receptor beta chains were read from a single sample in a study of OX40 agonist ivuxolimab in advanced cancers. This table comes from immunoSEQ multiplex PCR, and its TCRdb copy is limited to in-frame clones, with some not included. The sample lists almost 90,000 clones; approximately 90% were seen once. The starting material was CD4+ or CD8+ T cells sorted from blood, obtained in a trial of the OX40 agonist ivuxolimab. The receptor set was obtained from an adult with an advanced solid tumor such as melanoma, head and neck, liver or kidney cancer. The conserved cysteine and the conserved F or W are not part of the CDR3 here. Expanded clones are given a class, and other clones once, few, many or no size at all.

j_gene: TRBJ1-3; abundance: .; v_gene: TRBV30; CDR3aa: AWSSQITTGRNTIY
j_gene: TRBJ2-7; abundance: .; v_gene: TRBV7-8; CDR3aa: ASSLQGSPTHEQY
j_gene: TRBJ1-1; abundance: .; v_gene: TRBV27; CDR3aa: ASRTIGRTEAF
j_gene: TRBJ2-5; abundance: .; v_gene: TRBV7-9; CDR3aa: ASSFNTGRRETQY
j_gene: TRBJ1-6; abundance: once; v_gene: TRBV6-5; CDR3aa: ASSYSYGAGRSPLH
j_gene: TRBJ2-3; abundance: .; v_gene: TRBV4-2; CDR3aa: ASSPGAFTDTQY
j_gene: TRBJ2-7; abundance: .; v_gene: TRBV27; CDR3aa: ASSALFGWYEQY
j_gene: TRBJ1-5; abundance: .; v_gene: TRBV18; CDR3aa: ASSPPGQGSNQPQH
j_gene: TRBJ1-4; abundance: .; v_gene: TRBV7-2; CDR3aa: ASSLVAGVTNEKLF
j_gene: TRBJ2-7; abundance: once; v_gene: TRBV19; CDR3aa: ASSIQRGVFYEQY
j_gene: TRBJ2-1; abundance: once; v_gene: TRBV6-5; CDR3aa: ASRTTSDEQF
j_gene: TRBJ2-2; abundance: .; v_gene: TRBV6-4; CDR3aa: ASSRSSGGPTGELF
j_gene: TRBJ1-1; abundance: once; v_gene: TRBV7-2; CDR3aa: ASSLDMLNTEAF
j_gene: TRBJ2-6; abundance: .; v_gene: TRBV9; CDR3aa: ASSPSSAWVGANVLT
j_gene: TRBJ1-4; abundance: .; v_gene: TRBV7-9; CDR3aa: ASSLPREKLF
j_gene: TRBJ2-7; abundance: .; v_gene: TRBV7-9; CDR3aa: ASSLEATGNSYEQY
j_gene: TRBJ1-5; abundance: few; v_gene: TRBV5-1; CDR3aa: ASSLDGQGAGQPQH
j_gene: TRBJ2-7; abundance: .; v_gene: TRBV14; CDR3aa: ASSQEQVQQY
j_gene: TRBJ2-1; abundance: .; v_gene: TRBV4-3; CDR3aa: ASSHDRETSYNEQF
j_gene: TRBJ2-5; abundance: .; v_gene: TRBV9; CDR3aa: ASSAVPGGWETQY
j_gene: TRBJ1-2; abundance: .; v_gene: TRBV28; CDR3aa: ASTPSGGGGYGYT
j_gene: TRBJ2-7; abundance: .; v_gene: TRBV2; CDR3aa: ASMEVAYEQY
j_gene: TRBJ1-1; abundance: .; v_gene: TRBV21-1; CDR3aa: ASSKAWRNEAF
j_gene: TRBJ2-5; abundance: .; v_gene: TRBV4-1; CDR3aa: ASNLFPTDQETQY
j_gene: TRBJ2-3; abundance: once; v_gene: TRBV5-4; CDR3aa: ASSLRDFTDTQY
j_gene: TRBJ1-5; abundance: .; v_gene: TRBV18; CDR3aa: ASSPQTTASNQPQH
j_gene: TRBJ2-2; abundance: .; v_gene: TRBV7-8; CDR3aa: ASSWDRTTGELF
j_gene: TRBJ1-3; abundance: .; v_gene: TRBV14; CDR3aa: ASREPGGNGNTIY
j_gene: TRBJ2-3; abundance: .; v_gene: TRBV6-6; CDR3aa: ASSFTGADTQY
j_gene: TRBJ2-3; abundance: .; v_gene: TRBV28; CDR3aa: ASGPGGGGTDTQY
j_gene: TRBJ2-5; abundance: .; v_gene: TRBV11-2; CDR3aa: ASSIARTGGETQY
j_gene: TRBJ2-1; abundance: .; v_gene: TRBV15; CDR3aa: ATSSPLAGGGEQF
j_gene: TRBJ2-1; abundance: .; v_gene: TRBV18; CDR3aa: ASSPKTADSYNEQF
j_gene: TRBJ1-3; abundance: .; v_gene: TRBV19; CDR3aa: ASPTRSGNTIY
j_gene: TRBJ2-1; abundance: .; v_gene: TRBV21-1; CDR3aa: ASSKRPGLAGSSEQF
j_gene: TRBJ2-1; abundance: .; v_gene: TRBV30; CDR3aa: AWSGPGSYNEQF
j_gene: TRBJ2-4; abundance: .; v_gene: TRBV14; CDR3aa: ASSPYQGASIQY
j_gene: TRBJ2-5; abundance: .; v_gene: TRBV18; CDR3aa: ASSPAGQETQY
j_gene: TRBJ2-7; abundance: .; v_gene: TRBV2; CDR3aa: ASRANPGTGSYEQY
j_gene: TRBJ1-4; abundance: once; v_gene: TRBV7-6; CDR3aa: ASSSQFATNEKLF
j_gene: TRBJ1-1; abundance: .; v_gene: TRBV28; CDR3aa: ASSTQGSPNTEAF
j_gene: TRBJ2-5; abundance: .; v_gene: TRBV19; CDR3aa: ASSMSVAGLETQY